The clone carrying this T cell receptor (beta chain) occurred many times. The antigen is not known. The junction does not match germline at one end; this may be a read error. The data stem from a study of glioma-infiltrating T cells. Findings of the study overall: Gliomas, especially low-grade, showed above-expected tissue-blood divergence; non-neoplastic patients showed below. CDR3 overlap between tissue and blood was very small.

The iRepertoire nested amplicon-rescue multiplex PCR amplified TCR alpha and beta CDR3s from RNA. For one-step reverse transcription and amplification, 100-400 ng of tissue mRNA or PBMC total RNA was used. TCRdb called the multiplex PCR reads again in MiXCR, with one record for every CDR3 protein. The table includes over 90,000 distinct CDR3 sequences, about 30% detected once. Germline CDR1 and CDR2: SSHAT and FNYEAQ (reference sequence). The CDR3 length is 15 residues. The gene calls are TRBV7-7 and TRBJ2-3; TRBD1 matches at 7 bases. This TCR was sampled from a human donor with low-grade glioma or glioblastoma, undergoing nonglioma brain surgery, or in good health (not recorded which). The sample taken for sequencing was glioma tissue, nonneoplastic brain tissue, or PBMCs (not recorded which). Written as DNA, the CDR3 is TGTGCTAGCAGCGCGAAAGGACAGGGCACAGATACGCAGTATTTT. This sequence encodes CASSAKGQGTDTQYF.